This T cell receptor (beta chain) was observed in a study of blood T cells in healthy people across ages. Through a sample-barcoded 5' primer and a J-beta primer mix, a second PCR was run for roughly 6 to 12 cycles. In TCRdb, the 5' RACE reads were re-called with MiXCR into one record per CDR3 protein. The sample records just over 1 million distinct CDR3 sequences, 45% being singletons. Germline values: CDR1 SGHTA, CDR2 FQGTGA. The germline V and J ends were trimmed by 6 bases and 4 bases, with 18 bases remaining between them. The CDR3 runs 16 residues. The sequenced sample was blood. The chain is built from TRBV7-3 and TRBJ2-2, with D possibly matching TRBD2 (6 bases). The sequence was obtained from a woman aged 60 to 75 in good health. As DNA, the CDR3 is TGTGCCAGCAGTTTATTGGGTGGGAGGCCCACCGGGGAGCTGTTTTTT. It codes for CASSLLGGRPTGELFF.